This T cell receptor beta chain comes out of a study of blood T cell repertoires in COVID-19. The repertoire was sequenced with immunoSEQ multiplex PCR; TCRdb's copy has only in-frame clones and lacks some. There are about 340,000 clones in the sample; about 92% occur only once, and about a fifth lies in the top ten. The germline V and J ends were trimmed by 3 bases and 10 bases, with 10 bases remaining between them. CDR1 and CDR2 (germline): MNHNS, SASEGT. This CDR3 region has 13 residues. Sequenced material: PBMCs or T cells enriched from blood (not recorded which). The chain recombines TRBV6-1 with TRBJ1-6; maybe TRBD1 (6 bases). The source is a woman aged 25 to 39 who had recovered from COVID-19. Here the CDR3 reads CASSDPGVSPLHF. CDR3 nucleotide sequence: TGTGCCAGCAGTGACCCAGGGGTATCACCCCTCCACTTT.